This is a list of T cell receptor beta chains from one sample in a study of cytomegalovirus exposure and HLA in healthy donors. The data were produced by immunoSEQ multiplex PCR, yet TCRdb's version contains in-frame clones alone and is incomplete. The sample contains over 140,000 clones, approximately 82% of which appear only once. Sequences were obtained from PBMCs. Every receptor here comes from a man aged 30 to 39 in good health and CMV-seropositive. Each CDR3 is given with its conserved first and last residue. The D gene is left open where the match is weak. Clone size is stated in some rows and not others, as once, few, many or a class when expanded.

V gene	J gene	clone size	D gene	CDR3 DNA	CDR3 protein
TRBV7-9	TRBJ2-2	-	-	TGTGCCAGCAGCCCACAGGGAAACACCGGGGAGCTGTTTTTT	CASSPQGNTGELFF
TRBV9	TRBJ2-2	-	-	TGTGCCAGCAGCCTCCCGGCTGGTCGGGGCACCGGGGAGCTGTTTTTT	CASSLPAGRGTGELFF
TRBV6-5	TRBJ1-2	-	TRBD1	TGTGCCAGCAGTTACTTCCAGGGGGTTGACTATGGCTACACCTTC	CASSYFQGVDYGYTF
TRBV6-6	TRBJ2-1	-	TRBD2	TGTGCCAGCAGTTACGGTCCTAGCGGGGGGTACAATGAGCAGTTCTTC	CASSYGPSGGYNEQFF
TRBV9	TRBJ2-7	once	TRBD1	TGTGCCAGCAGCCCCGGGACAGGGAGCTACGAGCAGTACTTC	CASSPGTGSYEQYF
TRBV6-5	TRBJ2-7	once	-	TGTGCCAGCAGTCTCTATGACAGCATGGTTTACGAGCAGTACTTC	CASSLYDSMVYEQYF
TRBV18	TRBJ2-7	once	TRBD1	TGTGCCAGCTCACTCGGGACAGATTACGAGCAGTACTTC	CASSLGTDYEQYF
TRBV5-6	TRBJ1-6	-	-	TGTGCCAGCAGCTTGTTTTGGAGCTCCTATAATTCACCCCTCCACTTT	CASSLFWSSYNSPLHF
TRBV18	TRBJ2-3	few	TRBD1	TGTGCCAGCTCACCACACATGGACAGGGTCCGGCGCGGCGGCACAGATACGCAGTATTTT	CASSPHMDRVRRGGTDTQYF
TRBV19	TRBJ2-7	-	TRBD2	TGTGCCAGTAGTAAAGAGACTAGCGGGAGTTCTCGCGAGCAGTACTTC	CASSKETSGSSREQYF
TRBV28	TRBJ2-3	-	TRBD2	TGTGCCAGCAGTTTGGGACTAGCGGCTAGCACAGATACGCAGTATTTT	CASSLGLAASTDTQYF
TRBV2	TRBJ1-4	few	-	TGTGCCAGCAGTGATAGGGGCCCGGAAGGTGAAAAACTGTTTTTT	CASSDRGPEGEKLFF
TRBV7-9	TRBJ1-3	-	-	TGTGCCAGCAGCGAGCAAGGCGGTGGAAACACCATATATTTT	CASSEQGGGNTIYF
TRBV4-2	TRBJ2-3	-	-	TGTGCCAGCAGCCAAGGTGCGCTCCTAGGCACAGATACGCAGTATTTT	CASSQGALLGTDTQYF
TRBV7-8	TRBJ2-7	-	-	TGTGCCAGCAGCTTAGGAGGGACTCTCTCCTACGAGCAGTACTTC	CASSLGGTLSYEQYF
TRBV2	TRBJ2-7	-	TRBD2	TGTGCCAGCAGTGCGGGCCGGGAGGTTGTCGAGCAGTACTTC	CASSAGREVVEQYF
TRBV9	TRBJ2-3	-	-	TGTGCCAGCAGCGTAGTTCAGGGCGGCACAGATACGCAGTATTTT	CASSVVQGGTDTQYF
TRBV4-1	TRBJ2-2	-	TRBD2	TGCGCCAGCAGCCAAGGGCCGGGACTAGCGGGAGGTCCCGGGGAGCTGTTTTTT	CASSQGPGLAGGPGELFF
TRBV7-3	TRBJ2-3	-	-	TGTGCCAGCAGCTCAGGGCACGGTAGCACAGATACGCAGTATTTT	CASSSGHGSTDTQYF
TRBV7-2	TRBJ1-5	many	-	TGTGCCACCGCCCGGCAGGGAACCTCGAGCAATCAGCCCCAGCATTTT	CATARQGTSSNQPQHF
TRBV7-9	TRBJ1-4	-	-	TGTTCCAGCAGTCACAGTCCTGAAAAACTGTTTTTT	CSSSHSPEKLFF
TRBV7-9	TRBJ2-1	-	TRBD2	TGTGCCAGCAGCAGACCCGGGACTAGCGGGAACAATGAGCAGTTCTTC	CASSRPGTSGNNEQFF
TRBV6-5	TRBJ2-1	-	-	TGTGCCAGCAGTGCTCTGGGGGGGGCTTTTAATGAGCAGTTCTTC	CASSALGGAFNEQFF
TRBV6-5	TRBJ1-1	-	TRBD1	TGTGCCAGCAGTGCAGGGGGCACTGAAGCTTTCTTT	CASSAGGTEAFF
TRBV6-5	TRBJ2-3	-	-	TGTGCCAGCACCTTGGGGCAGGGACACACAGATACGCAGTATTTT	CASTLGQGHTDTQYF
TRBV10-3	TRBJ2-7	-	-	TGTGCCATCAGTGAGTCGCCCCCCCCGAGGAGGCATTACGAGCAGTACTTC	CAISESPPPRRHYEQYF
TRBV28	TRBJ1-1	-	TRBD1	TGTGCCAGCAGTTCGATCGTCACAGGGGCTTTAATGAGCACTGAAGCTTTCTTT	CASSSIVTGALMSTEAFF
TRBV30	TRBJ2-7	-	-	TGTGCCTGGAGCGCGCAGGGCTACGAGCAGTACTTC	CAWSAQGYEQYF
TRBV28	TRBJ1-2	-	TRBD1	TGTGCCACCGATTTGGAACCGGCCAGGGGGCAAAATGGCTACACCTTC	CATDLEPARGQNGYTF
TRBV11-3	TRBJ2-2	-	-	TGTGCCAGCAGCATCCGACAGAACACCGGGGAGCTGTTTTTT	CASSIRQNTGELFF
TRBV2	TRBJ2-1	few	TRBD1	TGTGCCAGCAGGCCCTGGCGGGACAGGGGCGGTAATGAGCAGTTCTTC	CASRPWRDRGGNEQFF
TRBV27	TRBJ2-2	-	TRBD2	TGTGCCAGCACCCGGGGGGGAGGGCCGAGCACCGGGGAGCTGTTTTTT	CASTRGGGPSTGELFF
TRBV18	TRBJ1-6	-	-	TGTGCCAGCTCACCCTCAGGGAAAGATTCACCCCTCCACTTT	CASSPSGKDSPLHF
TRBV28	TRBJ2-1	few	TRBD1	TGTGCCGCCCAAGGGGGCGAGCAGTTCTTC	CAAQGGEQFF
TRBV5-5	TRBJ2-3	-	-	TGTGCCAGCAGCTTAGGAGGAGATACGCAGTATTTT	CASSLGGDTQYF
TRBV5-5	TRBJ1-2	-	-	TGTGCCAGCAGTCCCTCCCCTGATCGAGCTAACTATGGCTACACCTTC	CASSPSPDRANYGYTF
TRBV18	TRBJ2-7	-	TRBD1	TGTGCCAGCTCACACGGGACAGCCTCCTACGAGCAGTACTTC	CASSHGTASYEQYF
TRBV6-5	TRBJ2-3	-	TRBD1	TGTGCCAGCAGTTCCTTTGACAGGGGGTACACAGATACGCAGTATTTT	CASSSFDRGYTDTQYF
TRBV28	TRBJ1-2	-	TRBD1	TGTGCCAGCAACGCCGGAGGGGGCACGTCCTTGAGCTATGGCTACACCTTC	CASNAGGGTSLSYGYTF
TRBV5-1	TRBJ2-7	once	TRBD2	TGCGCCAGCAGCTCCCTAGCGGGTAGCTCCTACGAGCAGTACTTC	CASSSLAGSSYEQYF
TRBV28	TRBJ1-1	-	-	TGTGCCAGCATAAGACAGTTGAACACTGAAGCTTTCTTT	CASIRQLNTEAFF
TRBV28	TRBJ1-2	-	TRBD1	TGTGCCAGCATCGACAGGGGGCCCCACTATGGCTACACCTTC	CASIDRGPHYGYTF
TRBV28	TRBJ1-2	-	TRBD1	TGTGCCAGCAGTCCCGGGACAGTTGGCTACACCTTC	CASSPGTVGYTF